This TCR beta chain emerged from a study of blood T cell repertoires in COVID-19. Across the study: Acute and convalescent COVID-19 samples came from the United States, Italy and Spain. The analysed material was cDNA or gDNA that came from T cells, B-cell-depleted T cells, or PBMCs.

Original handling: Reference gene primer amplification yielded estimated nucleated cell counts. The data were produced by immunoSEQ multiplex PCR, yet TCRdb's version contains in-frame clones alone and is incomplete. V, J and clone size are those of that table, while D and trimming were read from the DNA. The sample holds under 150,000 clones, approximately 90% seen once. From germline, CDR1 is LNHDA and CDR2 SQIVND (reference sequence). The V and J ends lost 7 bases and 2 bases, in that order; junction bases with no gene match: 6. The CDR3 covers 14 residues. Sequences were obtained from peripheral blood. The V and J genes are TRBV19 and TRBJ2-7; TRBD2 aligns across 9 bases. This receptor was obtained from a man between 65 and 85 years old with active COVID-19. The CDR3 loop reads CASTPSGVPYEQYF. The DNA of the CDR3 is TGTGCCAGTACCCCTAGCGGGGTGCCCTACGAGCAGTACTTC.